The 17 T cell receptor beta chains presented below share a single source sample, sequenced in a study of OX40 agonist ivuxolimab in advanced cancers. TCRdb keeps only in-frame clones here, not all; method: immunoSEQ multiplex PCR. This sample yields tens of thousands of clones, of which roughly 86% are seen a single time; about 1% belongs to the top ten. The source material was CD4+ or CD8+ T cells sorted from blood, sampled in a trial of the OX40 agonist ivuxolimab. All receptors derive from an adult with an advanced solid tumor such as melanoma, head and neck, liver or kidney cancer.

The chain links TRBV19 to TRBJ2-5; a weak D match, TRBD2 (5 bases). V was cut by 4 bases and J by 4 bases, with 13 bases left in between. CDR1 LNHDA and CDR2 SQIVND come from the germline V gene (reference sequence). This CDR3 region has 14 residues. CDR3: CASSTRGVAETQYF. The CDR3 DNA follows: TGTGCCAGTAGTACCCGGGGAGTGGCAGAGACCCAGTACTTC.

This chain uses TRBV6-6 with TRBJ1-1; D gene uncertain. The germline gives CDR1 MNHNY, CDR2 SVGAGI (reference sequence). Trimming took off 1 base at V and 1 base at J, with 4 bases between the two ends. CDR3 length: 13 amino acids. The CDR3 nucleotides are TGTGCCAGCAGTTACTACGGGAACACTGAAGCTTTCTTT. Translation: CASSYYGNTEAFF.

The chain couples TRBV7-8 to TRBJ2-3, with D possibly being TRBD2 (6 bases). Germline V gene lookup returns CDR1 SGHVS and CDR2 FQNEAQ. The CDR3 is 15 amino acids. V lost 3 bases and J lost 1, with 11 bases in between. DNA of the CDR3: TGTGCCAGCAGCTTTAACGGGGGTGGCACAGATACGCAGTATTTT. Protein: CASSFNGGGTDTQYF. Supplemented by reference TRBV7-8 and TRBJ2-3, the full variable domain reads GAGVSQSPRYKVAKRGQDVALRCDPISGHVSLFWYQQALGQGPEFLTYFQNEAQLDKSGLPSDRFFAERPEGSVSTLKIQRTQQEDSAVYLCASSFNGGGTDTQYFGPGTRLTVL.

The sample holds a few counts of this clone. V and J are TRBV7-9 and TRBJ1-5; 12 bases map to TRBD1. The CDR3 loop spans 15 amino acids. Germline loops: CDR1 SEHNR, CDR2 FQNEAQ (reference sequence). The V and J ends lost 5 bases and 7 bases, in that order; junction bases with no gene match: 6. CDR3: CASSPGTGGRQPQHF. The DNA of the CDR3 is TGTGCCAGCAGCCCCGGGACAGGGGGCAGGCAGCCCCAGCATTTT.

The chain is built from TRBV10-1 and TRBJ2-3, with no clear D. The germline gives CDR1 WNHNN, CDR2 SYGVQD (reference sequence). Trimming left V 6 bases short and J 2 bases short, with 9 bases between. The CDR3 has 13 residues. CDR3 DNA sequence: TGCGCCAGCAGGGCTACAAACACAGATACGCAGTATTTT. Its protein product is CASRATNTDTQYF.

V is TRBV5-1 and J is TRBJ2-1; 8 nucleotides align to TRBD1. V shed 3 bases, J shed 4 bases, and the junction held 6 bases outside the gene matches. Germline CDR1 is SGHRS and CDR2 is YFSETQ. The CDR3 sequence is 15 residues long. DNA for the CDR3: TGCGCCAGCAGCTCCCCAGGACAGGGATACAATGAGCAGTTCTTC. This codes for CASSSPGQGYNEQFF. Looking up the rest from reference TRBV5-1 and TRBJ2-1 gives the full variable domain: KAGVTQTPRYLIKTRGQQVTLSCSPISGHRSVSWYQQTPGQGLQFLFEYFSETQRNKGNFPGRFSGRQFSNSRSEMNVSTLELGDSALYLCASSSPGQGYNEQFFGPGTRLTVL.

J is TRBJ2-7 and V is TRBV18; D is unclear. CDR3 length: 14 amino acids. The germline V gene encodes CDR1 KGHSH and CDR2 LQKENI. V was shortened by 6 bases and J by 3 bases, with 15 bases between the two germline ends. The CDR3 protein is CASSPRYRVYEQYF. CDR3 DNA: TGTGCCAGCTCCCCTCGGTACAGAGTCTACGAGCAGTACTTC.

This clone was detected only a few times. This chain connects TRBV14 to TRBJ1-3; perhaps TRBD1 as D (5 bases). The length of the CDR3 is 16 residues. Germline CDR1 SGHDN, CDR2 FVKESK. The ends were cut back, 1 base at V and 1 base at J, with 11 bases in the middle. The CDR3 loop reads CASSQVWGYSGNTIYF. DNA for the CDR3: TGTGCCAGCAGCCAAGTGTGGGGGTATTCTGGAAACACCATATATTTT.

The chain combines TRBV11-2 with TRBJ2-2; possible D gene TRBD2, 5 bases. The germline V gene has CDR1 SGHAT and CDR2 FQNNGV. This CDR3 is 13 amino acids long. V lost 8 bases, J lost 5 bases, and 12 bases lay in between. For the CDR3, the DNA is TGTGCCAGCCGGGGTTTTGTTACCGGGGAGCTGTTTTTT. This codes for CASRGFVTGELFF.

The chain employs TRBV5-6 and TRBJ2-3; no firm D call. CDR1 SGHDT and CDR2 YYEEEE come from the germline V gene. The CDR3 runs 19 residues. The ends were cut back, 4 bases at V and 1 base at J, with 25 bases in the middle. CDR3 DNA: TGTGCCAGCAGCCCATTCTTAGTAAGCCCCGGCCGCCGCACAGATACGCAGTATTTT. It codes for CASSPFLVSPGRRTDTQYF.

The chain links TRBV5-1 to TRBJ1-2; tentatively, D is TRBD1 (5 bases). CDR1 is SGHRS, CDR2 YFSETQ, per germline. CDR3 length equals 14 residues. The ends were cut back, 4 bases at V and 0 bases at J, with 10 bases in the middle. As DNA, the CDR3 is TGCGCCAGCAGCCCGGGGCCCTCTAACTATGGCTACACCTTC. Translating it yields CASSPGPSNYGYTF.

J is TRBJ1-2 and V is TRBV6-5; no reliable D call. The CDR3 totals 13 residues. CDR1 MNHEY and CDR2 SVGAGI come from the germline V gene. V lost 2 bases to trimming and J lost 4 bases, with 8 bases between them. In DNA, the CDR3 is TGTGCCAGCAGTTACACGGGGTCCTATGGCTACACCTTC. Translation gives CASSYTGSYGYTF.

V and J are TRBV5-8 and TRBJ1-6; the D is unclear. This CDR3 has 14 amino acids. V was trimmed by 2 bases and J by 5 bases, leaving 8 bases between them. Germline-derived CDR1 and CDR2 are SGHTS and YDEGEE. The CDR3: CASSFLGHNSPLHF. Here the CDR3 DNA reads TGTGCCAGCAGCTTCTTGGGTCATAATTCACCCCTCCACTTT.

The V gene is TRBV6-1, the J gene TRBJ1-5; unclear D gene. Germline assignment: CDR1 MNHNS and CDR2 SASEGT. The V and J ends lost 1 base and 1 base respectively, with 2 bases between them. This CDR3 contains 13 residues. The CDR3 coding sequence is TGTGCCAGCAGTGAAGGGAGCAATCAGCCCCAGCATTTT. Its protein product is CASSEGSNQPQHF.

This chain connects TRBV7-2 to TRBJ2-4; unclear D gene. V gave up 6 bases and J gave up 3 bases, with 9 bases separating them. The CDR3 is made up of 13 amino acids. Germline V gene data show CDR1 as SGHTA and CDR2 as FQGNSA. The CDR3 sequence is CASSTRGKNIQYF. As DNA, the CDR3 is TGTGCCAGCAGTACCCGTGGCAAAAACATTCAGTACTTC.

The chain is built from TRBV30 and TRBJ1-5, with a weak D call TRBD1 (6 bases). The CDR3 is made up of 14 amino acids. V lost 1 base and J 0 bases, leaving 7 bases between the germline ends. Looked up from germline, CDR1 is GTSNPN and CDR2 is SVGIG (reference sequence). CDR3 bases: TGTGCCTGGAGTGGACAGGTTAGCAATCAGCCCCAGCATTTT. This encodes CAWSGQVSNQPQHF.

The table lists this clone with a few counts. The gene calls are TRBV5-5 and TRBJ1-4, with TRBD1 as a possible D gene (5 bases). The germline V gene has CDR1 SGHKS and CDR2 YYEKEE (reference sequence). The CDR3 consists of 14 residues. V was clipped by 3 bases and J by 5 bases, with 11 bases between them. For the CDR3, the DNA is TGTGCCAGCAGCTGGGACCAAGGGAATGAAAAACTGTTTTTT. This gives the protein CASSWDQGNEKLFF.